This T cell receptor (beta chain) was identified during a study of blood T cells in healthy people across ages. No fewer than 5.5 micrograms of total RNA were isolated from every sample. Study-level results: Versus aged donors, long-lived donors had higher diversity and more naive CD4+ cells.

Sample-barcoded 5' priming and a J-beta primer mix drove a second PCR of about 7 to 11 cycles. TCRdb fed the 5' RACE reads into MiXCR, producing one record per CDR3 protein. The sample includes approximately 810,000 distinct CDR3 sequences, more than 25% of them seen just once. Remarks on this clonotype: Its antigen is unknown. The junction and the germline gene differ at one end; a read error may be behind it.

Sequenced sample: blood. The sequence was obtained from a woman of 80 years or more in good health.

In DNA form, the CDR3 reads TGTGCTAGCAGTTACGGAGCGGGGGCGTACAATGAGCAGTTCTTC. This gives the protein CASSYGAGAYNEQFF. The V call is TRBV6-2 or TRBV6-3, the J call TRBJ2-1, with 8 positions matching TRBD2. This CDR3 is 15 amino acids long. Germline V gene sequence: CDR1 MNHEY, CDR2 SVGEGT.